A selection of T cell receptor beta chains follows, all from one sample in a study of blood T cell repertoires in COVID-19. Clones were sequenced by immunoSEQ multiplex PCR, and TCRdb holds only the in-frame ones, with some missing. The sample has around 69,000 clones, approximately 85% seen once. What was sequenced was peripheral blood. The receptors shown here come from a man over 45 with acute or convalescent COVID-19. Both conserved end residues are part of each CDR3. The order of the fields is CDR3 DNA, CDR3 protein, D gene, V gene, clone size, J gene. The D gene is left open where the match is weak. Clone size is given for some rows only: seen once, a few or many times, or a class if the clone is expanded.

CDR3nt: TGTGCCAGCAGTTCGGACAGGGAAGCTTTCTTT
CDR3aa: CASSSDREAFF
d_gene: TRBD1
v_gene: TRBV12-3/TRBV12-4
abundance: NA
j_gene: TRBJ1-1

CDR3nt: TGCAGCGTCGCAAAACTGGGGGGGGCGGATGAGCAGTTCTTC
CDR3aa: CSVAKLGGADEQFF
d_gene: NA
v_gene: TRBV29-1
abundance: NA
j_gene: TRBJ2-1

CDR3nt: TGTGCCTGGGGCTACGGGCTAGCGGGGGGGAACAATGAGCAGTTCTTC
CDR3aa: CAWGYGLAGGNNEQFF
d_gene: TRBD2
v_gene: TRBV30
abundance: NA
j_gene: TRBJ2-1

CDR3nt: TGTGCCAGCAGCGTAGGGGTAGCGGGGGGGTACAATGAGCAGTTCTTC
CDR3aa: CASSVGVAGGYNEQFF
d_gene: TRBD2
v_gene: TRBV9
abundance: NA
j_gene: TRBJ2-1

CDR3nt: TGTGCCAGCAGCCAAGTACGGAGCACAGATACGCAGTATTTT
CDR3aa: CASSQVRSTDTQYF
d_gene: NA
v_gene: TRBV14
abundance: few
j_gene: TRBJ2-3

CDR3nt: TGCGCCAGCAGCCAAGGGACGGGGGTTCCCTCCCTGGAGACCCAGTACTTC
CDR3aa: CASSQGTGVPSLETQYF
d_gene: NA
v_gene: TRBV4-1
abundance: NA
j_gene: TRBJ2-5

CDR3nt: TGTGCCATCAGTGGGGACACTAGTGGCTACACCTTC
CDR3aa: CAISGDTSGYTF
d_gene: NA
v_gene: TRBV10-3
abundance: NA
j_gene: TRBJ1-2

CDR3nt: TGTGCCAGCGAATCGAGTAGAAGGGGCACTGAAGCTTTCTTT
CDR3aa: CASESSRRGTEAFF
d_gene: NA
v_gene: TRBV6-5
abundance: few
j_gene: TRBJ1-1

CDR3nt: TGTGCCACCAGTGACCCATTGACAGGAAAGCAGTTCTTC
CDR3aa: CATSDPLTGKQFF
d_gene: NA
v_gene: TRBV24-1
abundance: NA
j_gene: TRBJ2-1

CDR3nt: TGTGCCAGCTCACCTGAGCGGGACAATGAGCAGTTCTTC
CDR3aa: CASSPERDNEQFF
d_gene: NA
v_gene: TRBV18
abundance: NA
j_gene: TRBJ2-1

CDR3nt: TGTGCCACCAGTGAGGCAGGGGATTTTGGCTACACCTTC
CDR3aa: CATSEAGDFGYTF
d_gene: NA
v_gene: TRBV24-1
abundance: NA
j_gene: TRBJ1-2

CDR3nt: TGTGCCAGCAGTCCTGGACAGAGATACTACGAGCAGTACTTC
CDR3aa: CASSPGQRYYEQYF
d_gene: NA
v_gene: TRBV6-5
abundance: NA
j_gene: TRBJ2-7

CDR3nt: TGTGCCAGCTCGGGGAGGTCAGGGACCACCGGGGAGCTGTTTTTT
CDR3aa: CASSGRSGTTGELFF
d_gene: NA
v_gene: TRBV7-9
abundance: NA
j_gene: TRBJ2-2

CDR3nt: TGTGCCAGCAGTTTGATGATGAGGGGGACTAGTGTCCGTGATACGCAGTATTTT
CDR3aa: CASSLMMRGTSVRDTQYF
d_gene: TRBD2
v_gene: TRBV2
abundance: NA
j_gene: TRBJ2-3

CDR3nt: TGTGCCAGCAGTACAGGGTTGAGAGAGACCCAGTACTTC
CDR3aa: CASSTGLRETQYF
d_gene: NA
v_gene: TRBV6-6
abundance: NA
j_gene: TRBJ2-5

CDR3nt: TGCGCCAGCAGCCCTACAGCGGACTACGAGCAGTACTTC
CDR3aa: CASSPTADYEQYF
d_gene: NA
v_gene: TRBV10-2
abundance: NA
j_gene: TRBJ2-7

CDR3nt: TGTGCCACCAGTGGGGGGTCTAGCGGGGCCGCTAGCACAGATACGCAGTATTTT
CDR3aa: CATSGGSSGAASTDTQYF
d_gene: TRBD2
v_gene: TRBV24-1
abundance: NA
j_gene: TRBJ2-3

CDR3nt: TGTGCCAGCGAGGATCGGGACAGGGCGGAGAATGAGCAGTTCTTC
CDR3aa: CASEDRDRAENEQFF
d_gene: TRBD1
v_gene: TRBV2
abundance: NA
j_gene: TRBJ2-1

CDR3nt: TGTGCCAGCTCACCCACCGGACGGGAGAACACTGAAGCTTTCTTT
CDR3aa: CASSPTGRENTEAFF
d_gene: NA
v_gene: TRBV18
abundance: NA
j_gene: TRBJ1-1

CDR3nt: TGTGCCAATCCTTACGACCTAGGTTCAGTAAAACTGTTTTTT
CDR3aa: CANPYDLGSVKLFF
d_gene: NA
v_gene: TRBV19
abundance: NA
j_gene: TRBJ1-4

CDR3nt: TGCGCCAGCAGTCCCAGGGGGGATGACGCTGAAGCTTTCTTT
CDR3aa: CASSPRGDDAEAFF
d_gene: TRBD1
v_gene: TRBV10-1
abundance: NA
j_gene: TRBJ1-1

CDR3nt: TGTGCCAGCAGTTTGCCGGACAAAAATAATTCACCCCTCCACTTT
CDR3aa: CASSLPDKNNSPLHF
d_gene: NA
v_gene: TRBV2
abundance: NA
j_gene: TRBJ1-6

CDR3nt: TGTGCCAGCAGCTGGGAGCGACCAGAGACCCAGTACTTC
CDR3aa: CASSWERPETQYF
d_gene: NA
v_gene: TRBV5-4
abundance: once
j_gene: TRBJ2-5

CDR3nt: TGTGCCAGTAGTTTCGGGACAGGAAGCCAAGAGACCCAGTACTTC
CDR3aa: CASSFGTGSQETQYF
d_gene: TRBD1
v_gene: TRBV19
abundance: NA
j_gene: TRBJ2-5

CDR3nt: TGTGCCAGTAGTATCCAAACAGGGAACTATGGCTACACCTTC
CDR3aa: CASSIQTGNYGYTF
d_gene: NA
v_gene: TRBV19
abundance: NA
j_gene: TRBJ1-2

CDR3nt: TGCGCCAGCAGCCAAGATCTGGGACAGTACACTGAAGCTTTCTTT
CDR3aa: CASSQDLGQYTEAFF
d_gene: TRBD1
v_gene: TRBV4-1
abundance: NA
j_gene: TRBJ1-1

CDR3nt: TGTGCCAGCAGTTCCCCCCAGGGCCCCCAGCATTTT
CDR3aa: CASSSPQGPQHF
d_gene: NA
v_gene: TRBV6-2/TRBV6-3
abundance: NA
j_gene: TRBJ1-5

CDR3nt: TGTGCCAGCAGTTCCAGGGGTGAAGCTTTCTTT
CDR3aa: CASSSRGEAFF
d_gene: NA
v_gene: TRBV12-3/TRBV12-4
abundance: NA
j_gene: TRBJ1-1

CDR3nt: TGTGCCAGCAGCTTGAGTCCGGGACAGGGTTCGTATGAGCAGTTCTTC
CDR3aa: CASSLSPGQGSYEQFF
d_gene: TRBD1
v_gene: TRBV5-6
abundance: NA
j_gene: TRBJ2-1

CDR3nt: TGTGCCAGTAGTATCGGACAGGGAGCAACTAATGAAAAACTGTTTTTT
CDR3aa: CASSIGQGATNEKLFF
d_gene: TRBD1
v_gene: TRBV19
abundance: NA
j_gene: TRBJ1-4

CDR3nt: TGTGCCAGCAGAACTCCCGGGGGCGGGGGGAACACTGAAGCTTTCTTT
CDR3aa: CASRTPGGGGNTEAFF
d_gene: NA
v_gene: TRBV28
abundance: NA
j_gene: TRBJ1-1

CDR3nt: TGTGCCAGCAGCCGAGAAGGAAGCGGGCAAGAGACCCAGTACTTC
CDR3aa: CASSREGSGQETQYF
d_gene: NA
v_gene: TRBV3-1/TRBV3-2
abundance: few
j_gene: TRBJ2-5

CDR3nt: TGTGCCATCAGTGAAAGTTTAGAGGGGGTTTCCCTCCACTTT
CDR3aa: CAISESLEGVSLHF
d_gene: NA
v_gene: TRBV10-3
abundance: NA
j_gene: TRBJ1-6

CDR3nt: TGTGCCAGCAGCTTAAGCGGGGGGGCCGGAGAGACCCAGTACTTC
CDR3aa: CASSLSGGAGETQYF
d_gene: TRBD2
v_gene: TRBV13
abundance: NA
j_gene: TRBJ2-5

CDR3nt: TGTGCCAGCAGCCCAACGGGACTAGACAATGAGCAGTTCTTC
CDR3aa: CASSPTGLDNEQFF
d_gene: TRBD2
v_gene: TRBV7-3
abundance: NA
j_gene: TRBJ2-1

CDR3nt: TGTGCTAGTGGTTTGACAGCGGGGTTTGGCGATACGCAGTATTTT
CDR3aa: CASGLTAGFGDTQYF
d_gene: TRBD2
v_gene: TRBV12-5
abundance: NA
j_gene: TRBJ2-3

CDR3nt: TGTGCCAGCAGCTTAGGGTTCGGGGGTCCCGAGACCCAGTACTTC
CDR3aa: CASSLGFGGPETQYF
d_gene: NA
v_gene: TRBV7-6
abundance: NA
j_gene: TRBJ2-5

CDR3nt: TGTGCCAGCAGCTTAGAGGGCGGGGGGGCTAGTGAGCAGTTCTTC
CDR3aa: CASSLEGGGASEQFF
d_gene: TRBD2
v_gene: TRBV7-6
abundance: NA
j_gene: TRBJ2-1

CDR3nt: TGTGCCAGCAGCTTATTGCTTGCGGGGTCGGACTATGGCTACACCTTC
CDR3aa: CASSLLLAGSDYGYTF
d_gene: NA
v_gene: TRBV7-9
abundance: NA
j_gene: TRBJ1-2

CDR3nt: TGTGCCAGCACGGATAGGGGGAACACCGGGGAGCTGTTTTTT
CDR3aa: CASTDRGNTGELFF
d_gene: NA
v_gene: TRBV7-9
abundance: NA
j_gene: TRBJ2-2

CDR3nt: TGTGCCAGCAGCCCGACGGAGCCTAACACCGGGGAGCTGTTTTTT
CDR3aa: CASSPTEPNTGELFF
d_gene: NA
v_gene: TRBV9
abundance: NA
j_gene: TRBJ2-2

CDR3nt: TGTGCCAGCAGCCCGAACGAGCTTAGCTCCTACGAGCAGTACTTC
CDR3aa: CASSPNELSSYEQYF
d_gene: NA
v_gene: TRBV9
abundance: NA
j_gene: TRBJ2-7

CDR3nt: TGTGCCAGCAGCCGCCGGGACAGTGAATACGGAAGGAACACTGAAGCTTTCTTT
CDR3aa: CASSRRDSEYGRNTEAFF
d_gene: TRBD1
v_gene: TRBV7-9
abundance: few
j_gene: TRBJ1-1